The clone carrying this T cell receptor (beta chain) came up once. Antigen: not known. CDR3 length: 12 amino acids. V was pared by 4 bases and J by 2 bases, with 6 bases between. CDR1 and CDR2 from the germline V gene are SGHRS and YFSETQ. DNA from unsorted PBMC was sequenced on ten immunoSEQ deep assay plates. Clones were sequenced by immunoSEQ multiplex PCR, and TCRdb holds only the in-frame ones, with some missing. The sample holds around 500,000 clones, about 72% seen once. The data originate from a study of shared clonotypes between healthy human individuals. Study findings and constraints: Clonotype sharing across donors was expected to vary with sequencing depth.

This TCR came from a woman between 40 and 55 years old in good health. Some clones in this sample may be carry-over from other donors' samples. The V gene is TRBV5-1, the J gene TRBJ2-5; D might be TRBD1 or TRBD2, each matching 5 bases. The sample was PBMCs. The CDR3 loop reads CASSGGQETQYF. In nucleotides, the CDR3 is TGCGCCAGCAGCGGGGGACAAGAGACCCAGTACTTC.